The T cell receptor (beta chain) under discussion was sequenced for a study of neurological immune-mediated disorders. About the study: The 34 multiple sclerosis patients comprised some 30 that were relapsing-remitting and 3 that were secondary progressive.

The unsorted libraries had their origin in 2 million PBMCs stored at -80 C. With regard to this clonotype: Its target is unknown. A much larger clonotype is one base distant, so this may be a read error.

TCRdb redid the calling of the 5' RACE reads with MiXCR, one entry per CDR3 protein. The sample gives over 65,000 distinct CDR3 sequences, roughly 2.6% of which show up once; 1.1% is in the top ten. General study points: Phylogenetic grouping assigned the repertoires of 18 of 34 multiple sclerosis patients to a single cluster of related CDR3 sequences. This cluster may be a repertoire-level signature. Expanded clones shared no CDR3 amino acid sequences across subjects, suggesting private repertoires in all groups.

Germline CDR1 is SEHNR and CDR2 is FQNEAQ (reference sequence). The CDR3 is 14 amino acids. Sequences were obtained from PBMCs. The sequence was collected from a woman aged 25 to 39 with multiple sclerosis. The rearrangement uses TRBV7-9 and TRBJ1-2; maybe TRBD1 (5 bases). The CDR3: CSSSQDTPNYGYTF. The CDR3 DNA is TGTTCCAGCAGTCAGGACACACCTAACTATGGCTACACCTTC.